This T cell receptor beta chain was sequenced during a study of cytomegalovirus exposure and HLA in healthy donors. V shed 5 bases and J 1 base; nucleotides not matched to a gene: 2. From germline, CDR1 is LNHDA and CDR2 SQIVND (reference sequence). The CDR3 is 14 amino acids. Researchers ran the PCR with 60 Vbeta and 13 Jbeta primers. Assay: immunoSEQ multiplex PCR; the TCRdb copy retains only in-frame clones and omits some. The profile shows over 95,000 clones, roughly 80% of them singletons. This chain uses TRBV19 with TRBJ2-3; TRBD1 agrees at 8 bases. Input material: PBMCs. The receptor comes from a woman in her twenties or thirties in good health and CMV-seropositive. The DNA of the CDR3 is TGTGCCAGTAGTTCCAGGGGGCGCACAGATACGCAGTATTTT. Translating gives CASSSRGRTDTQYF. Full variable domain (remainder filled in from reference TRBV19 and TRBJ2-3): DGGITQSPKYLFRKEGQNVTLSCEQNLNHDAMYWYRQDPGQGLRLIYYSQIVNDFQKGDIAEGYSVSREKKESFPLTVTSAQKNPTAFYLCASSSRGRTDTQYFGPGTRLTVL.